A single sample is the source of the 17 T cell receptor beta chains below, sequenced in a study of human T cells and chemical hapten exposure. The time point is: patch test 1, 2 weeks after DPC sensitization. Treatment noted: therapeutic diphenylcyclopropenone sensitization with weekly scalp DPC. TCRdb fed the RACE reads into MiXCR, producing one record per CDR3 protein. This repertoire shows under 450,000 distinct CDR3 sequences, 4% to 5.5% found once; its top ten account for 2% to 2.5%. The sequences come from whole blood, collected in connection with sensitization to the hapten diphenylcyclopropenone (DPC). Receptor source: a woman between 50 and 59 years old with alopecia areata. Some clones in this sample may be carry-over from other donors' samples.

This clonotype was counted ten times or more. The chain uses TRBV5-1 and TRBJ2-2; the D gene is possibly TRBD2 (6 bases). Between the trimmed V and J ends, which lost 6 bases and 7 bases, there was a span of 13 bases. Germline CDR1 reads SGHRS; CDR2 reads YFSETQ. This CDR3 region has 13 residues. The CDR3 is CASTAEGGGELFF. As DNA, the CDR3 is TGCGCCAGCACCGCGGAGGGCGGCGGGGAGCTGTTTTTT.

This clonotype came up many times. The chain combines TRBV12-3 or TRBV12-4 with TRBJ1-5, with 7 bases fitting TRBD1. CDR3 length: 13 residues. Trimming at V came to 5 bases and at J to 7 bases, leaving 5 bases not matched to a gene. This CDR3 is CASSDRQGQPQHF. The CDR3 DNA reads as TGTGCCAGCAGTGACAGACAGGGCCAGCCCCAGCATTTT.

Many counts were recorded for this clonotype. The V call is TRBV11-2, the J call TRBJ2-7; D uncertain. In germline, CDR1 is SGHAT, CDR2 FQNNGV. V lost 5 bases and J 2 bases, leaving 10 bases between the germline ends. The CDR3 consists of 13 residues. In DNA, the CDR3 is TGTGCCAGCAGCCCTAACAGCGCCTACGAGCAGTACTTC. This encodes CASSPNSAYEQYF.

The chain carries TRBV6-2 or TRBV6-3 and TRBJ2-1, with 10 positions matching TRBD1. The germline V gene encodes CDR1 MNHEY and CDR2 SVGEGT. CDR3 length: 15 amino acids. V was clipped by 5 bases and J by 7 bases; unmatched bases: 8. CDR3 residues: CASSGDRGLGNEQFF. DNA for the CDR3: TGTGCCAGCAGTGGCGACAGGGGGCTCGGGAATGAGCAGTTCTTC.

This clonotype was detected a few times. The rearrangement joins TRBV29-1 to TRBJ2-3; D may be TRBD1 (5 bases). Germline V CDR1 and CDR2: SQVTM, ANQGSEA. This CDR3 region has 12 residues. Trimming took off 5 bases at V and 7 bases at J, with 13 bases between the two ends. CDR3 region: CSVRREGHTQYF. The CDR3 DNA sequence: TGCAGCGTTCGCAGGGAAGGACATACGCAGTATTTT.

The sample holds many counts of this clonotype. This chain uses TRBV10-1 with TRBJ1-1; D is unclear. V lost 4 bases to trimming and J lost 4 bases, with 10 bases between them. This CDR3 region has 13 residues. Germline CDR1 WNHNN, CDR2 SYGVQD (reference sequence). The CDR3 DNA is TGCGCCAGCAGTGCTTCAGGTACCACTGAAGCTTTCTTT. Its translation is CASSASGTTEAFF.

Ten or more counts support this clonotype. V usage is TRBV29-1 and J usage is TRBJ1-2; TRBD1 is a possible D gene (5 bases). V was cut by 7 bases and J by 6 bases, with 12 bases left in between. This CDR3 comprises 11 residues. Germline V CDR1 and CDR2: SQVTM, ANQGSEA. CDR3 coding DNA: TGCAGCGCCGGGACCCAGGATGGCTACACCTTC. Amino acids: CSAGTQDGYTF.

This clonotype was seen repeatedly, ten times or more. The rearrangement joins TRBV12-3 or TRBV12-4 to TRBJ2-1; no clear D. The germline V and J ends were trimmed by 5 bases and 2 bases, with 10 bases remaining between them. The CDR3 length is 14 residues. CDR3 protein: CASSPSTAYNEQFF. The CDR3 coding sequence is TGTGCCAGCAGTCCTAGTACTGCCTACAATGAGCAGTTCTTC.

This clonotype has a handful of counts. V gene TRBV2 combines with J gene TRBJ2-7; D not certain. Germline V gives CDR1 SNHLY, CDR2 FYNNEI. The CDR3 extends over 11 amino acids. V was pared by 4 bases and J by 5 bases, with 6 bases between. CDR3 sequence: CASSALHEQYF. In DNA form, the CDR3 reads TGTGCCAGCAGTGCTCTCCACGAGCAGTACTTC. Full variable domain (missing parts from reference TRBV2 and TRBJ2-7): EPEVTQTPSHQVTQMGQEVILRCVPISNHLYFYWYRQILGQKVEFLVSFYNNEISEKSEIFDDQFSVERPDGSNFTLKIRSTKLEDSAMYFCASSALHEQYFGPGTRLTVT.

This clonotype has ten or more counts. The chain joins TRBV29-1 to TRBJ2-3; D gene unclear. Germline V gene data show CDR1 as SQVTM and CDR2 as ANQGSEA. The CDR3 extends over 16 amino acids. The V gene lost 3 bases and the J gene lost 0 bases, with 16 bases spanning the gap. The CDR3 reads CSVDGYQISSTDTQYF. Here the CDR3 DNA reads TGCAGCGTTGACGGCTACCAAATCTCTAGCACAGATACGCAGTATTTT.

This chain links TRBV28 with TRBJ2-7; D tentatively fits TRBD1 or TRBD2 (5 bases each). Deletions cut 1 base from V and 4 bases from J, with 14 bases between. This CDR3 has 15 amino acids. The germline CDR1 and CDR2 sequences are MDHEN and SYDVKM. CDR3 protein: CASSLLRGSGYEQYF. The CDR3 coding sequence is TGTGCCAGCAGTTTATTAAGGGGCTCGGGATACGAGCAGTACTTC.

This clonotype has just a few counts. The V call is TRBV12-5, the J call TRBJ2-3; D unresolved. CDR3 length: 12 amino acids. Germline V gene sequence: CDR1 LGHNT, CDR2 FRNRAP. Trimming stripped 6 bases from V and 4 bases from J, with 8 bases between. The DNA for the CDR3 is TGTGCTAGTGGCGCTACGCCAGATACGCAGTATTTT. This encodes CASGATPDTQYF.

This clonotype was picked up many times. The rearrangement uses TRBV5-4 and TRBJ2-7, with D uncertain. In germline, CDR1 is SGHNT, CDR2 YYREEE (reference sequence). The CDR3 spans 11 residues. The ends were cut back, 2 bases at V and 7 bases at J, with 7 bases in the middle. CDR3 in DNA: TGTGCCAGCAGCTTTGCGGCTGAGCAGTACTTC. As protein: CASSFAAEQYF.

This clonotype was seen a few times. The V gene is TRBV6-6, the J gene TRBJ2-1; 8 nucleotides line up with TRBD1. CDR1 is MNHNY and CDR2 is SVGAGI in the germline V gene (reference sequence). V shed 2 bases, J shed 8 bases, and the junction held 11 bases outside the gene matches. This CDR3 is 16 amino acids long. The CDR3 region has the DNA TGTGCCAGCAGTTACACTAAGACAGGGGTGAGCCATGAGCAGTTCTTC. Residues: CASSYTKTGVSHEQFF.

This clonotype occurred many times. The rearrangement uses TRBV6-2 or TRBV6-3 and TRBJ1-6; D remains ambiguous. V was cut by 5 bases and J by 8 bases, with 10 bases left in between. This CDR3 has 13 amino acids. CDR1 MNHEY and CDR2 SVGEGT come from the germline V gene. DNA of the CDR3: TGTGCCAGCAGTCGTTCAGAGTATTCACCCCTCCACTTT. This codes for CASSRSEYSPLHF.

The chain is built from TRBV6-5 and TRBJ1-1; D call uncertain. The CDR3 is 14 amino acids. Germline CDR1 and CDR2: MNHEY and SVGAGI. V was cut by 0 bases and J by 1 base, with 6 bases left in between. CDR3 DNA: TGTGCCAGCAGTTACTCATTCCGGAACACTGAAGCTTTCTTT. Translating gives CASSYSFRNTEAFF.

The chain combines TRBV20-1 with TRBJ2-6, with TRBD2 as a possible D gene (5 bases). Germline V gives CDR1 DFQATT, CDR2 SNEGSKA (reference sequence). The V gene lost 3 bases and the J gene lost 0 bases, with 9 bases spanning the gap. The CDR3 has 15 amino acids. CDR3 DNA sequence: TGCAGTGCTAGCCAACGGGGCTCTGGGGCCAACGTCCTGACTTTC. This sequence encodes CSASQRGSGANVLTF.